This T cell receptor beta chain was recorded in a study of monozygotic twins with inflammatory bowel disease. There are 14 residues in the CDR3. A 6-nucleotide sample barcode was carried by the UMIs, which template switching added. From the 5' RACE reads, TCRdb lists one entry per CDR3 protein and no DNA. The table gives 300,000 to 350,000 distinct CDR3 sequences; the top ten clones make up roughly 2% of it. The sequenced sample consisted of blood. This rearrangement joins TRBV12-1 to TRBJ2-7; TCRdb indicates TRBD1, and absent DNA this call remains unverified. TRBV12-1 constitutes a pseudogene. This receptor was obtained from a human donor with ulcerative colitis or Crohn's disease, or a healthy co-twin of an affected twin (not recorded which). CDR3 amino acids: CASSSSTGTYEQYF.